These T cell receptor beta chains were read from a single sample in a study of T cells in Graves' hyperthyroidism and ophthalmopathy. One entry per CDR3 protein results from TCRdb running MiXCR on the multiplex PCR reads. The sample contains around 340,000 distinct CDR3 sequences, around a sixth of which appear only once. The sequenced material came from blood. These receptor sequences come from a man younger than 40 with Graves' hyperthyroidism. Each CDR3 is given without its conserved first and last residue. The size field is filled for only some rows; it gives once, few, many or a size class.

size: few; V: TRBV7-2; J: TRBJ2-1; CDR3: ASTFEVYGARVEQF
size: -; V: TRBV28; J: TRBJ2-1; CDR3: ATAKGGSSYNEQF
size: many; V: TRBV5-1; J: TRBJ2-7; CDR3: ASSLTGAEQY
size: -; V: TRBV7-2; J: TRBJ1-6; CDR3: ASSANPHIFSGSPLH
size: many; V: TRBV2; J: TRBJ1-5; CDR3: ASSEVAGRSNQPQH
size: many; V: TRBV28; J: TRBJ2-1; CDR3: ASSSIIKSLGLAGDEQF
size: -; V: TRBV30; J: TRBJ1-2; CDR3: AWITGGPYGYT
size: -; V: TRBV6-9; J: TRBJ2-1; CDR3: ASSYPEAYSTGQGARNEQF
size: -; V: TRBV4-1; J: TRBJ2-7; CDR3: ASSQPLNIYEQY
size: many; V: TRBV11-2; J: TRBJ2-3; CDR3: ASSNFPGLATPDTQY
size: -; V: TRBV11-2; J: TRBJ2-2; CDR3: ASSPRILGLAGSTGELF
size: few; V: TRBV7-8; J: TRBJ2-3; CDR3: ASSLAGSGTDTQY
size: -; V: TRBV10-3; J: TRBJ2-7; CDR3: AIRDRVVSVEQY
size: -; V: TRBV28; J: TRBJ2-6; CDR3: ASSKGMLHSGANVLT
size: many; V: TRBV29-1; J: TRBJ2-3; CDR3: SAMGRRGTDTQY
size: many; V: TRBV27; J: TRBJ1-2; CDR3: ASNSIRTGDGYT
size: -; V: TRBV20-1; J: TRBJ1-5; CDR3: SARPGGGNQPQH
size: few; V: TRBV6-5; J: TRBJ1-2; CDR3: ASSYSEGEDNYGYT
size: few; V: TRBV9; J: TRBJ2-7; CDR3: ASSATSASYEQY
size: many; V: TRBV13; J: TRBJ2-1; CDR3: ASGFRGAGNEQF
size: many; V: TRBV28; J: TRBJ2-7; CDR3: ASSFRGPHEQY